This T cell receptor beta chain stems from a study of cytomegalovirus exposure and HLA in healthy donors. The CDR3 has 14 residues. PCR employed 60 Vbeta and 13 Jbeta primers. The data were produced by immunoSEQ multiplex PCR, yet TCRdb's version contains in-frame clones alone and is incomplete. The table has under 150,000 clones, approximately 71% seen once. The clonotype was recovered from a woman in her sixties or seventies in good health and CMV-seronegative. This rearrangement joins TRBV12-2 to TRBJ2-5; TRBD2 reflects the table's D call only, with no check against the DNA. TRBV12-2 is tagged as a pseudogene. The sample consisted of PBMCs. CDR3 sequence (DNA): TGTGCAAGTCGGCTAGCGGGACCGCAAGAGACCCAGTACTTC. Translating it yields CASRLAGPQETQYF.